The next 25 T cell receptor beta chains were all read from a single sample in a study of cytomegalovirus exposure and HLA in healthy donors (dated by TCRdb to 2015 to 2018). Receptor amplification or capture employed the immunoSEQ multiplex PCR assay. A mixture of 60 forward primers for TCR Vbeta segments and 13 reverse primers for TCR Jbeta segments was used in the multiplex PCR. Sourced from immuneACCESS, this table was stored by TCRdb with only in-frame sequences that have V and J called. A share of the clones is absent; for the studies checked, an unresolved V gene accounts for under half, and the remainder has no known explanation. The sample table records about 130,000 clones; roughly 69% of these occur just once. The ten most abundant clones make up 2.5% to 3% of the sample. Source material: PBMCs. The receptors were sampled from a human donor in good health.

The genes are TRBV5-4 and TRBJ2-1; possible D gene TRBD2, 9 bases. The CDR3 runs 16 residues. The V end lost 4 bases, the J end lost 5 bases, and 19 bases lay between the germline ends. Germline CDR1 is SGHNT and CDR2 is YYREEE (reference sequence). The CDR3 nucleotides read TGTGCCAGCAGCCCTCACCTAGCGGGACAGGACAATGAGCAGTTCTTC. Protein sequence: CASSPHLAGQDNEQFF.

This sequence joins TRBV7-2 and TRBJ2-5, with D perhaps matching TRBD1 (6 bases). The V end lost 5 bases, the J end lost 4 bases, and 14 bases lay between the germline ends. Germline CDR1 and CDR2: SGHTA and FQGNSA. The length of the CDR3 is 14 residues. The chain's CDR3 is CASSRDKGRETQYF. The CDR3, as DNA: TGTGCCAGCAGCCGGGACAAAGGGAGAGAGACCCAGTACTTC.

V is TRBV6-6 and J is TRBJ1-2; 11 nucleotides align to TRBD1. The germline V gene encodes CDR1 MNHNY and CDR2 SVGAGI (reference sequence). The trim removed 2 bases at V and 6 bases at J, leaving 8 bases unmatched. This CDR3 comprises 16 residues. CDR3 coding DNA: TGTGCCAGCAGTTACGGTCCAGGACAGGGGGCGGATGGCTACACCTTC. The encoded protein is CASSYGPGQGADGYTF.

This chain connects TRBV5-1 to TRBJ2-7, with D tentatively TRBD2 (5 bases). V gave up 0 bases and J gave up 1 base, with 20 bases separating them. Germline values: CDR1 SGHRS, CDR2 YFSETQ. The CDR3 runs to 18 residues. The CDR3 loop is CASSLAGLRVRGSYEQYF. The CDR3 DNA reads as TGCGCCAGCAGCTTGGCCGGCCTGCGGGTGAGAGGATCCTACGAGCAGTACTTC.

This sequence joins TRBV27 and TRBJ2-7, with 7 bases fitting TRBD1. With V trimmed by 8 bases and J by 0 bases, 13 bases remained unmatched. The CDR3 contains 16 residues. Germline CDR1 is MNHEY and CDR2 is SMNVEV (reference sequence). Here the CDR3 reads CASHRRGGGYSYEQYF. The CDR3 region has the DNA TGTGCCAGCCATAGGCGAGGGGGCGGGTACTCCTACGAGCAGTACTTC.

This clone was found once. CDR3 nucleotides: TGTGCCTGGAGGACCGACAGGGGGCATGGCTACACCTTC. Translating gives CAWRTDRGHGYTF. The V call is TRBV30, the J call TRBJ1-2; 10 nucleotides agree with TRBD1. The CDR3 has 13 amino acids. Germline V CDR1 and CDR2: GTSNPN, SVGIG (reference sequence). V was clipped by 3 bases and J by 6 bases; unmatched bases: 4.

The chain has TRBV19 and TRBJ2-2; 12 nucleotides line up with TRBD2. The junction had 14 bases not matched to a gene; V was cut back by 5 bases and J by 7 bases. Germline V gene lookup returns CDR1 LNHDA and CDR2 SQIVND (reference sequence). The CDR3 is made up of 18 amino acids. The CDR3: CASSASGGAFKYGGELFF. The CDR3 nucleotides are TGTGCCAGTAGTGCTAGCGGGGGGGCCTTTAAATATGGCGGGGAGCTGTTTTTT.

The rearrangement joins TRBV7-9 to TRBJ2-5; TRBD2 aligns across 11 bases. V was pared by 1 base and J by 5 bases, with 12 bases of the junction left unmatched. The germline V gene has CDR1 SEHNR and CDR2 FQNEAQ (reference sequence). The CDR3 loop spans 18 amino acids. CDR3 in DNA: TGTGCCAGCAGCTTAGGACTAGCGGGGAACCGACCCCGGGAGACCCAGTACTTC. It yields the protein CASSLGLAGNRPRETQYF.

This chain uses TRBV27 with TRBJ2-2; D not resolved. Germline-derived CDR1 and CDR2 are MNHEY and SMNVEV (reference sequence). The length of the CDR3 is 15 residues. Trimming removed 0 bases from V and 8 bases from J, with 13 bases in between. CDR3 nucleotide sequence: TGTGCCAGCAGTTTATCCTCAGGCCCACCAGGGGAGCTGTTTTTT. Amino acid sequence: CASSLSSGPPGELFF.

This clone has a single count. The chain combines TRBV6-4 with TRBJ2-3, with TRBD2 identical over 8 bases. This CDR3 has 15 amino acids. Germline V gene data show CDR1 as MRHNA and CDR2 as SNTAGT. V was pared by 6 bases and J by 3 bases, with 8 bases of the junction left unmatched. In nucleotides, the CDR3 is TGTGCCAGCAGCCGGGGGGGGGATTGGACAGATACGCAGTATTTT. Translating gives CASSRGGDWTDTQYF.

The rearrangement joins TRBV7-2 to TRBJ1-5; D is unresolved. The germline gives CDR1 SGHTA, CDR2 FQGNSA. The CDR3 is 15 residues long. Trimming took 5 bases from V and 3 from J, leaving 14 bases between them. CDR3 amino acids: CASSREGDINQPQHF. The DNA for the CDR3 is TGTGCCAGCAGCCGTGAGGGAGATATCAATCAGCCCCAGCATTTT.

This clone was seen only a few times. V is TRBV7-6 and J is TRBJ2-5; D remains unclear. The CDR3 totals 14 residues. Germline V CDR1 and CDR2: SGHVS, FNYEAQ. Trimming left V 5 bases short and J 1 base short, with 11 bases between. The CDR3: CASSPGGPQETQYF. Written as DNA, the CDR3 is TGTGCCAGCAGCCCAGGTGGTCCCCAAGAGACCCAGTACTTC.

The rearrangement links TRBV19 to TRBJ2-2; TRBD1 aligns across 9 bases. Germline V gene lookup returns CDR1 LNHDA and CDR2 SQIVND (reference sequence). After removal of 5 bases from V and 1 base from J, the junction contained 2 bases not matched to a gene. CDR3 size: 15 residues. CDR3 coding DNA: TGTGCCAGTAGTTGGGGACAGGGGAACACCGGGGAGCTGTTTTTT. Translating it yields CASSWGQGNTGELFF.

The chain has TRBV4-3 and TRBJ2-7; 11 positions agree with TRBD2. The CDR3 spans 16 residues. The ends lost 2 bases at V and 2 bases at J; junction bases unmatched: 5. The germline gives CDR1 LGHNA, CDR2 YSLEER. CDR3 region: CASSQRPSGGPYEQYF. CDR3 coding DNA: TGCGCCAGCAGCCAACGACCTAGCGGGGGGCCCTACGAGCAGTACTTC.

The chain recombines TRBV15 with TRBJ2-1; TRBD1 might be the D (5 bases). CDR3 length: 17 residues. Germline CDR1 and CDR2: LNHNV and YYDKDF (reference sequence). The V end was cut by 3 bases, the J end by 1 base, with 16 bases between. CDR3 loop: CATSSPRVPESYNEQFF. The DNA for the CDR3 is TGTGCCACCAGCAGCCCCAGGGTACCCGAGTCCTACAATGAGCAGTTCTTC. Full variable domain (remainder filled in from reference TRBV15 and TRBJ2-1): DAMVIQNPRYQVTQFGKPVTLSCSQTLNHNVMYWYQQKSSQAPKLLFHYYDKDFNNEADTPDNFQSRRPNTSFCFLDIRSPGLGDTAMYLCATSSPRVPESYNEQFFGPGTRLTVL.

This CDR3 reads CAISGGLAGHGIQETQYF. Written as DNA, the CDR3 is TGTGCCATCAGTGGAGGACTAGCGGGTCACGGAATCCAAGAGACCCAGTACTTC. This chain uses TRBV10-3 with TRBJ2-5; 11 nucleotides agree with TRBD2. The V segment lost 4 bases and the J segment 1 base; nucleotides outside the gene matches: 11. The CDR3 totals 18 residues. Looked up from germline, CDR1 is ENHRY and CDR2 is SYGVKD.

The chain recombines TRBV6-1 with TRBJ2-3, with 7 bases fitting TRBD1. Germline V gene data show CDR1 as MNHNS and CDR2 as SASEGT. The CDR3 spans 14 residues. V was clipped by 2 bases and J by 5 bases; unmatched bases: 4. In nucleotides, the CDR3 is TGTGCCAGCAGTGAACAGAGGGGGCAAGATACGCAGTATTTT. Residues: CASSEQRGQDTQYF.

The chain links TRBV11-3 to TRBJ2-1; the match to TRBD1 covers 8 bases. V gave up 4 bases and J gave up 3 bases; unmatched junction bases: 5. The CDR3 totals 15 residues. Per the germline V gene, CDR1 is SGHNT and CDR2 is YENEEA. The CDR3 coding sequence is TGTGCCAGCAGCTCCGGACAGGGAGACTACAATGAGCAGTTCTTC. Protein sequence: CASSSGQGDYNEQFF.

J is TRBJ2-2 and V is TRBV19; 9 bases map to TRBD1. V lost 5 bases to trimming and J lost 6 bases; unmatched junction nucleotides: 10. CDR1 is LNHDA, CDR2 SQIVND, per germline (reference sequence). CDR3 length: 16 residues. CDR3 in amino acids: CASSPWTGVGPGELFF. As DNA, the CDR3 is TGTGCCAGTAGTCCTTGGACAGGGGTGGGGCCCGGGGAGCTGTTTTTT.

The CDR3 region is CASSKGGGSGELFF. The CDR3 DNA sequence: TGTGCCAGCAGTAAAGGGGGAGGGTCCGGGGAGCTGTTTTTT. This sequence joins TRBV9 and TRBJ2-2; D may be TRBD2 (7 bases). The CDR3 runs to 14 residues. Germline CDR1 reads SGDLS; CDR2 reads YYNGEE. The V and J ends lost 5 bases and 6 bases respectively, with 14 bases between them.

On this clone: Other nucleotide sequences in the sample specify the same CDR3. The chain couples TRBV7-3 to TRBJ1-2; TRBD1 agrees at 10 bases. The trim removed 3 bases at V and 8 bases at J, leaving 6 bases unmatched. This CDR3 has 14 amino acids. In germline, CDR1 is SGHTA, CDR2 FQGTGA. The CDR3 sequence is CASSLTGTGDGYTF. In nucleotides, the CDR3 is TGTGCCAGCAGCTTGACCGGGACAGGGGACGGCTACACCTTC.

The gene calls are TRBV7-7 and TRBJ2-1, with unresolved D. Trimming shortened V by 5 bases and J by 4 bases, and 9 bases separated the two germline ends. The CDR3 runs 13 residues. Germline V gene sequence: CDR1 SSHAT, CDR2 FNYEAQ (reference sequence). The CDR3 sequence: CASSPDSYNEQFF. Written as DNA, the CDR3 is TGTGCCAGCAGCCCTGACTCGTACAATGAGCAGTTCTTC. Combining the CDR3 with reference TRBV7-7 and TRBJ2-1 gives the whole variable domain GAGVSQSPRYKVTKRGQDVTLRCDPISSHATLYWYQQALGQGPEFLTYFNYEAQPDKSGLPSDRFSAERPEGSISTLTIQRTEQRDSAMYRCASSPDSYNEQFFGPGTRLTVL.

In this sample, this clone turned up a few times. The rearrangement links TRBV9 to TRBJ2-1, with D unresolved. The V and J ends lost 0 bases and 3 bases respectively, with 10 bases between them. This CDR3 spans 15 amino acids. Germline V lookup: CDR1 SGDLS, CDR2 YYNGEE. CDR3 nucleotide sequence: TGTGCCAGCAGCGTAGCTGAGGCCGTCTACAATGAGCAGTTCTTC. This encodes CASSVAEAVYNEQFF.

The rearrangement uses TRBV28 and TRBJ1-5, with D maybe TRBD1 (5 bases). The CDR3 is 15 residues long. Trimming took off 6 bases at V and 2 bases at J, with 14 bases between the two ends. The V gene's germline CDR1 is MDHEN and CDR2 SYDVKM. The CDR3, as DNA: TGTGCCAGCAGACCGGGGGAATTGGGCAATCAGCCCCAGCATTTT. Encoded protein: CASRPGELGNQPQHF.

This clone was seen a few times. The chain combines TRBV20-1 with TRBJ2-7; no clear D gene. The CDR3 extends over 10 amino acids. Germline CDR1 DFQATT, CDR2 SNEGSKA (reference sequence). V gave up 1 base and J gave up 6 bases, with 4 bases separating them. The CDR3: CSARAVEQYF. The DNA of the CDR3 is TGCAGTGCTAGAGCCGTCGAGCAGTACTTC.